In its sample, the clone carrying this T cell receptor (beta chain) was seen many times. Its antigen remains unidentified. The CDR3 is made up of 15 amino acids. Germline CDR1 KGHSH, CDR2 LQKENI. After removal of 3 bases from V and 7 bases from J, the junction contained 8 bases not matched to a gene. This specimen belongs to a study of blood T cells in healthy people across ages. At the level of the study: Capture by template switching was about one barcoded beta molecule per two T cells.

Study outcomes and limitations: Not knowing donor CMV status may have confounded expanded clonotype changes.

Alongside a J-beta primer mix, a sample-barcoded 5' primer served in a second PCR lasting about 7 to 12 cycles. TCRdb reprocessed the 5' RACE reads with MiXCR, giving one entry per CDR3 protein. The sample yields some 700,000 distinct CDR3 sequences, 22% seen once. V gene TRBV18 combines with J gene TRBJ1-4; 7 positions match TRBD1. This TCR was sampled from a man between 65 and 79 years old in good health. The sample was blood. As DNA, the CDR3 is TGTGCCAGCTCACCCCGACAGGGAAGGGGTGAAAAACTGTTTTTT. Its translation is CASSPRQGRGEKLFF.